These 23 T cell receptor delta chains originate from one sample sequenced in a study of Vδ1+ human thymocytes. Findings and caveats of the study: In the thymus, TRG and TRD repertoires looked highly polyclonal with Gaussian CDR3 lengths.

What these receptors recognize is not known. Sequences come from RNA converted to cDNA by reverse transcription. Multiplex PCR used pooled V-gene forward primers and a constant-region reverse primer to amplify CDR3s. TCRdb re-processed the multiplex PCR reads using CATT. The repertoire has around 76,000 delta-chain clones, more than 30% of them found once; the top ten carry more than 0.25%. Sequences were obtained from Vdelta1+ gamma-delta thymocytes from the thymus. The subset: FACS-sorted CD3+ TCRalphabeta- TCRVdelta1+ TCRVdelta2- thymocytes. All receptors derive from a boy in the first two years of life who had congenital heart surgery.

V is TRDV1 and J is TRDJ1; TRDD3 might be the D (6 bases). Germline V lookup: CDR1 TSWWSYY, CDR2 QGS. This CDR3 spans 18 amino acids. Trimming pared 0 bases from V and 4 bases from J, leaving 21 bases between. CDR3 region: CALGELPCTGRFLDKLIF. Written as DNA, the CDR3 is TGTGCTCTTGGGGAACTACCTTGTACTGGGAGATTCCTCGATAAACTCATCTTT.

This clone occurred a few times. This chain links TRDV1 with TRDJ1; the D gene is possibly TRDD3 (5 bases). Germline CDR1 reads TSWWSYY; CDR2 reads QGS. The germline V and J ends were trimmed by 5 bases and 0 bases, with 22 bases remaining between them. There are 18 residues in the CDR3. The CDR3 is CALGLRAGWGEYTDKLIF. The DNA for the CDR3 is TGTGCTCTTGGGCTCAGGGCCGGGTGGGGAGAATACACCGATAAACTCATCTTT.

The chain has TRDV1 and TRDJ1; D perhaps matches TRDD3 (6 bases). Trimming left V 2 bases short and J 0 bases short, with 25 bases between. Germline-derived CDR1 and CDR2 are TSWWSYY and QGS. The CDR3 has 20 amino acids. DNA for the CDR3: TGTGCTCTTGGGGAAAGGGTAGTCGATGACGGGGGACCTTACACCGATAAACTCATCTTT. Translating it yields CALGERVVDDGGPYTDKLIF.

This clone has a handful of counts. The chain employs TRDV1 and TRDJ1; D not resolved. V dropped 1 base and J dropped 3 bases, with 18 bases sitting between them. This CDR3 has 17 amino acids. CDR1 and CDR2 from the germline V gene are TSWWSYY and QGS. The CDR3 nucleotides are TGTGCTCTTGGGGAACCTCCTCGTCTCTCTATCTCCGATAAACTCATCTTT. Its protein product is CALGEPPRLSISDKLIF.

This chain uses TRDV1 with TRDJ1; weak D call: TRDD3 (6 bases). Trimming took off 4 bases at V and 0 bases at J, with 42 bases between the two ends. Looked up from germline, CDR1 is TSWWSYY and CDR2 is QGS. This CDR3 has 25 amino acids. In nucleotides, the CDR3 is TGTGCTCTTGGGGCCAGATTCCGGAGTCGGGGTGTCTGGGGATCCGTGGAGGTGTACACCGATAAACTCATCTTT. This translates into CALGARFRSRGVWGSVEVYTDKLIF.

This rearrangement joins TRDV1 to TRDJ1, with 7 bases matching TRDD3. CDR3 length equals 17 residues. The germline V gene has CDR1 TSWWSYY and CDR2 QGS. The ends lost 3 bases at V and 0 bases at J; junction bases unmatched: 10. CDR3 in DNA: TGTGCTCTTGGGGACCTCTACAGGGGGATTTACACCGATAAACTCATCTTT. This encodes CALGDLYRGIYTDKLIF.

This clone was seen a handful of times. The rearrangement links TRDV1 to TRDJ1; TRDD3 aligns across 11 bases. V lost 3 bases to trimming and J lost 8 bases; unmatched junction nucleotides: 11. Germline V gene lookup returns CDR1 TSWWSYY and CDR2 QGS. The CDR3 is made up of 16 amino acids. CDR3 protein: CALGELSSGGYTKLIF. The CDR3 coding sequence is TGTGCTCTTGGGGAGTTGTCTTCTGGGGGATACACAAAACTCATCTTT.

This clone was picked up a small number of times. The V gene is TRDV1, the J gene TRDJ3; 7 bases match TRDD3. V was clipped by 0 bases and J by 0 bases; unmatched bases: 11. The germline gives CDR1 TSWWSYY, CDR2 QGS. This CDR3 comprises 21 residues. In nucleotides, the CDR3 is TGTGCTCTTGGGGAACTTCGATCTTGGGGGAGTTGCTCCTGGGACACCCGACAGATGTTTTTC. Translation gives CALGELRSWGSCSWDTRQMFF.

The chain carries TRDV1 and TRDJ1; 12 nucleotides line up with TRDD3. Looked up from germline, CDR1 is TSWWSYY and CDR2 is QGS. CDR3 size: 21 residues. The V and J ends lost 0 bases and 1 base, in that order; junction bases with no gene match: 15. The CDR3 is CALGELIPTTYWGIPTDKLIF. In nucleotides, the CDR3 is TGTGCTCTTGGGGAACTAATTCCTACGACATACTGGGGGATACCCACCGATAAACTCATCTTT.

The chain employs TRDV1 and TRDJ1, with 9 positions matching TRDD3. CDR3 length equals 22 residues. The junction had 24 bases not matched to a gene; V was cut back by 4 bases and J by 0 bases. Germline loops: CDR1 TSWWSYY, CDR2 QGS. The CDR3 bases are TGTGCTCTTGGGGGATGGCCTACGCCCTACTGGGGGACCTTCTTGTACACCGATAAACTCATCTTT. Its translation is CALGGWPTPYWGTFLYTDKLIF.

This clone was observed a single time. Other DNA variants within this sample encode the same CDR3. The chain joins TRDV1 to TRDJ1; D perhaps matches TRDD3 (5 bases). CDR1 TSWWSYY and CDR2 QGS come from the germline V gene. This CDR3 has 17 residues. V was trimmed by 2 bases and J by 1 base, leaving 17 bases between them. The CDR3 region has the DNA TGTGCTCTTGGGGAAATTCTAAGGGGAACCGTCACCGATAAACTCATCTTT. This gives the protein CALGEILRGTVTDKLIF.

The chain joins TRDV2 to TRDJ1; tentatively, D is TRDD3 (6 bases). Germline V gene data show CDR1 as GEAIGNYY and CDR2 as EKD. Trimming pared 0 bases from V and 0 bases from J, leaving 16 bases between. CDR3 size: 17 residues. The DNA of the CDR3 is TGTGCCTGTGACACCGGGGTGGGGGTTCAGTACACCGATAAACTCATCTTT. Its protein product is CACDTGVGVQYTDKLIF.

V gene TRDV1 combines with J gene TRDJ1, with 11 bases fitting TRDD3. V gave up 4 bases and J gave up 0 bases; unmatched junction bases: 25. CDR3 length: 23 amino acids. Germline V gives CDR1 TSWWSYY, CDR2 QGS. The DNA of the CDR3 is TGTGCTCTTGGGGTGGCCTTCCCCACAATAAGACTGGGGGATAGAACGTACACCGATAAACTCATCTTT. Amino acid sequence: CALGVAFPTIRLGDRTYTDKLIF.

The J gene is TRDJ1, the V gene TRDV1; 9 nucleotides match TRDD3. J lost 12 bases, V lost 5 bases, and 28 bases had no gene match. The CDR3 loop spans 19 amino acids. Per the germline V gene, CDR1 is TSWWSYY and CDR2 is QGS. The CDR3 loop is CALGTRFLVGDTNIDIVIF. As DNA, the CDR3 is TGTGCTCTTGGGACTCGCTTCCTCGTTGGGGATACGAACATCGATATAGTCATCTTT.

This sequence joins TRDV1 and TRDJ1; TRDD3 matches at 10 bases. Germline CDR1 and CDR2: TSWWSYY and QGS. This CDR3 comprises 16 residues. V trimming: 6 bases; J trimming: 4 bases; junction bases outside the gene matches: 11. The CDR3 sequence is CALGWSGGYPFDKLIF. The CDR3 DNA sequence: TGTGCTCTTGGTTGGTCTGGGGGATATCCCTTCGATAAACTCATCTTT.

This clone was picked up a small number of times. This chain uses TRDV1 with TRDJ1, with D perhaps matching TRDD3 (6 bases). Per germline, CDR1 TSWWSYY and CDR2 QGS. This CDR3 contains 17 residues. V gave up 4 bases and J gave up 2 bases, with 20 bases separating them. The CDR3 protein is CALGAPREYWVTDKLIF. The CDR3 DNA reads TGTGCTCTTGGGGCCCCTAGGGAGTACTGGGTTACCGATAAACTCATCTTT.

This clone appeared once. V and J are TRDV1 and TRDJ1, with a possible D match to TRDD3 (5 bases). This CDR3 comprises 23 residues. Germline CDR1 and CDR2: TSWWSYY and QGS. V lost 3 bases to trimming and J lost 3 bases, with 38 bases between them. Here the CDR3 reads CALGDPLRFPKTDDWSGADKLIF. The DNA for the CDR3 is TGTGCTCTTGGGGACCCTTTGCGGTTCCCTAAAACGGATGACTGGAGTGGGGCCGATAAACTCATCTTT.

V gene TRDV1 combines with J gene TRDJ1; the match to TRDD3 covers 8 bases. The length of the CDR3 is 18 residues. Unmatched junction bases numbered 13, after V lost 2 bases and J lost 2 bases. Per the germline V gene, CDR1 is TSWWSYY and CDR2 is QGS. The CDR3 sequence is CALGERTNRGDKTDKLIF. CDR3 DNA sequence: TGTGCTCTTGGGGAAAGAACCAACCGGGGGGATAAGACCGATAAACTCATCTTT.

With regard to this clone: The sample has other DNA sequences that encode this CDR3 too. This chain links TRDV1 with TRDJ1; D is unclear. The germline V gene encodes CDR1 TSWWSYY and CDR2 QGS. The ends were cut back, 1 base at V and 0 bases at J, with 6 bases in the middle. This CDR3 region has 14 residues. CDR3 sequence (DNA): TGTGCTCTTGGGGAACGAGAAAACACCGATAAACTCATCTTT. Its translation: CALGERENTDKLIF.

This clone was seen more than once but under ten times. The chain recombines TRDV1 with TRDJ1, with 10 bases that match TRDD3. V was pared by 2 bases and J by 0 bases, with 24 bases of the junction left unmatched. CDR1 and CDR2 (germline): TSWWSYY, QGS. This CDR3 spans 23 amino acids. CDR3 nucleotides: TGTGCTCTTGGGGAAGCCACCTGCCCTACGCGTACTGGGGGATGGGGGTACACCGATAAACTCATCTTT. This codes for CALGEATCPTRTGGWGYTDKLIF.

The chain joins TRDV1 to TRDJ1; 9 bases line up with TRDD3. V was clipped by 6 bases and J by 0 bases; unmatched bases: 23. The germline V gene encodes CDR1 TSWWSYY and CDR2 QGS. The CDR3 loop spans 21 amino acids. In nucleotides, the CDR3 is TGTGCTCTTGGTCGCAGACCAGGGGGACTAACTGGGGGACCGTACACCGATAAACTCATCTTT. It yields the protein CALGRRPGGLTGGPYTDKLIF.

This clone was seen a few times. This chain uses TRDV1 with TRDJ1, with 8 positions matching TRDD3. The J segment lost 4 bases and the V segment lost 1 base, leaving 11 bases of the junction unmatched. The germline CDR1 and CDR2 sequences are TSWWSYY and QGS. This CDR3 has 17 residues. CDR3 amino acids: CALGEQLDWGPYDKLIF. CDR3 DNA: TGTGCTCTTGGGGAACAGCTTGACTGGGGGCCTTACGATAAACTCATCTTT.

The chain recombines TRDV1 with TRDJ1; D uncertain. V gave up 1 base and J gave up 0 bases, with 12 bases separating them. The CDR3 has 16 amino acids. CDR1 TSWWSYY and CDR2 QGS come from the germline V gene. The CDR3 DNA follows: TGTGCTCTTGGGGAACGGGAGGTTGAAAACACCGATAAACTCATCTTT. Residues: CALGEREVENTDKLIF.